The clone carrying this T cell receptor beta chain was seen only a few times. No antigen is known for it. This specimen belongs to a study of cytomegalovirus exposure and HLA in healthy donors. Regarding the study as a whole: Later analysis suggested links between common viral pathogens and several top significant clusters.

This CDR3 is built from 15 residues. CDR1 is SGHRS, CDR2 YFSETQ, per germline. The J segment lost 7 bases and the V segment lost 1 base, leaving 9 bases of the junction unmatched. Amplification used 60 Vbeta primers and 13 Jbeta primers. Using immunoSEQ multiplex PCR, the repertoire was profiled, and TCRdb retains in-frame clones only, with some absent. The repertoire holds some 96,000 clones, with around four fifths as singletons. Sequences were obtained from PBMCs. V usage is TRBV5-1 and J usage is TRBJ1-2; 8 bases line up with TRBD1. This clonotype originated in a man aged 35 to 55 in good health and CMV-seronegative. The DNA of the CDR3 is TGCGCCAGCAGCTTGTCCACCCCAGGGGGCATTGGCTACACCTTC. Protein: CASSLSTPGGIGYTF.